One TCR beta chain is described in this entry. Antigen unknown. This sample was included in a study of CXCR3-negative and CXCR3-positive naive CD8 T cells. Study results and caveats: The TRB CDR3s that CXCR3-positive naive cells carried were more hydrophobic than those of CXCR3-negative naive cells. Memory cells showed distinct TRBV-TRBJ patterns, while the two naive subsets matched. Memory CD8+ T cell repertoires were far less diverse than both naive subsets. Across naive subsets, surface CD5 expression was comparable, and TCR strength was inferred from properties of the TRB CDR3.

The TRB libraries of cDNA were built by UMI-labeled 5' RACE. After re-calling the 5' RACE reads, TCRdb lists one entry per CDR3 protein, DNA absent. The listing records tens of thousands of distinct CDR3 sequences. CDR1 and CDR2 (germline): SQVTM, ANQGSEA. The CDR3 runs 13 residues. This chain uses TRBV29-1 with TRBJ2-7. This receptor was taken from a human donor in good health. Some clones in this sample may be carry-over from other donors' samples. The sequenced sample consisted of naive CXCR3+ CD8+ T cells from blood. Subset: CD45RO-CCR7+CD27+CD95- naive CD8+ T cells expressing CXCR3 (TNR3+). The CDR3 loop is CSVDAGGDYEQYF.